The TCR beta chain under discussion was sequenced for a study of blood T cell repertoires in COVID-19. Whole-study context: Sources were T cells, B-cell-depleted T cells, or PBMCs; the material itself was cDNA or gDNA.

Profiled with immunoSEQ multiplex PCR; TCRdb holds only in-frame clones, not every one. The table lists 150,000 to 200,000 clones, 80% to 90% of them singletons. The length of the CDR3 is 14 residues. The V and J ends lost 4 bases and 6 bases, in that order; junction bases with no gene match: 4. Germline lookup yields CDR1 SGHAT and CDR2 FQNNGV. Sequences were obtained from peripheral blood. V usage is TRBV11-2 and J usage is TRBJ2-7, with 12 bases lining up with TRBD1. The sequence was obtained from a woman over 75 with acute or convalescent COVID-19. In DNA form, the CDR3 reads TGTGCCAGCAGCTCCGGGACAGGGGGCGGCGAGCAGTACTTC. It codes for CASSSGTGGGEQYF.